Listed below are T cell receptor beta chains from one sample, sequenced in a study. TCRdb independently ran MiXCR on the 5' RACE reads; one entry per CDR3 protein. The sample has tens of thousands of distinct CDR3 sequences, roughly 28% seen once; the top ten hold approximately 2.3%. Sequenced sample: naive CD4+ T cells sorted from blood. The receptor source for this set is a female donor with breast cancer. CDR3s include the opening cysteine and the closing phenylalanine or tryptophan. D genes are given only for firm matches. Clone size, where shown, is once, few, many, or a class for clones that have expanded.

clone size: NA
J gene: TRBJ1-1
V gene: TRBV5-1
D gene: NA
CDR3 DNA: TGCGCCAGCAGCTTGGCCGCGGGGATGAACACTGAAGCTTTCTTT
CDR3 protein: CASSLAAGMNTEAFF

clone size: NA
J gene: TRBJ2-3
V gene: TRBV29-1
D gene: NA
CDR3 DNA: TGCAGCGTTGAACCGCGGGATACGCAGTATTTT
CDR3 protein: CSVEPRDTQYF

clone size: NA
J gene: TRBJ2-7
V gene: TRBV27
D gene: TRBD2
CDR3 DNA: TGTGCCAGCAGCTCCCACACCGGGACTAGCGGGTCCTACGAGCAGTACTTC
CDR3 protein: CASSSHTGTSGSYEQYF

clone size: NA
J gene: TRBJ2-1
V gene: TRBV6-5
D gene: NA
CDR3 DNA: TGTGCCAGCAGCCTAGGAATTCCTAGCTCCTACAATGAGCAGTTCTTC
CDR3 protein: CASSLGIPSSYNEQFF

clone size: NA
J gene: TRBJ2-1
V gene: TRBV7-3
D gene: NA
CDR3 DNA: TGTGCCAGCAGCTTTTCCCCTGGGGATGAGCAGTTCTTC
CDR3 protein: CASSFSPGDEQFF

clone size: NA
J gene: TRBJ2-1
V gene: TRBV4-2
D gene: TRBD2
CDR3 DNA: TGTGCCAGCAGCCAAGATCCCCTTGCGCGGGAGGCCAACAATGAGCAGTTCTTC
CDR3 protein: CASSQDPLAREANNEQFF

clone size: few
J gene: TRBJ1-2
V gene: TRBV27
D gene: NA
CDR3 DNA: TGTGCCAGCAGTTTATCAAGGCAGATCTATGGCTACACCTTC
CDR3 protein: CASSLSRQIYGYTF

clone size: NA
J gene: TRBJ1-5
V gene: TRBV7-2
D gene: NA
CDR3 DNA: TGTGCCAGCAGCCAATCGCAGGGCAATCAGCCCCAGCATTTT
CDR3 protein: CASSQSQGNQPQHF

clone size: NA
J gene: TRBJ2-1
V gene: TRBV5-1
D gene: TRBD1
CDR3 DNA: TGCGCCAGCAGCACCGGTGTACAGGGGTTTTTCGATGAGCAGTTCTTC
CDR3 protein: CASSTGVQGFFDEQFF

clone size: NA
J gene: TRBJ2-1
V gene: TRBV24-1
D gene: NA
CDR3 DNA: TGTGCCACCAGTGAGACCGTCACAAGCAGGATTTTCTTC
CDR3 protein: CATSETVTSRIFF

clone size: few
J gene: TRBJ2-1
V gene: TRBV20-1
D gene: NA
CDR3 DNA: TGCAGTGCTAGTAGGGAGAATGAGCAGTTCTTC
CDR3 protein: CSASRENEQFF

clone size: NA
J gene: TRBJ2-1
V gene: TRBV15
D gene: NA
CDR3 DNA: TGTGCCACCAGCAGAGGTCCCAGTGATGAGCAGTTCTTC
CDR3 protein: CATSRGPSDEQFF

clone size: NA
J gene: TRBJ2-5
V gene: TRBV6-1
D gene: TRBD1
CDR3 DNA: TGTGCCAGCAGTGGGCCGGGACAGGGGAGGGAGACCCAGTACTTC
CDR3 protein: CASSGPGQGRETQYF

clone size: few
J gene: TRBJ2-7
V gene: TRBV7-8
D gene: NA
CDR3 DNA: TGTGCCAGCAGCTTAGTAAACGACTTTACCTACGAGCAGTACTTC
CDR3 protein: CASSLVNDFTYEQYF

clone size: few
J gene: TRBJ2-1
V gene: TRBV6-6
D gene: NA
CDR3 DNA: TGTGCCAGCAGTTACGAATCTTTAGAAGGAGGTTCGGATGAGCAGTTCTTC
CDR3 protein: CASSYESLEGGSDEQFF

clone size: NA
J gene: TRBJ1-1
V gene: TRBV7-9
D gene: NA
CDR3 DNA: TGTGCCAGCAGCCGGGAGGCTGTGAGTGAAGCTTTCTTT
CDR3 protein: CASSREAVSEAFF

clone size: NA
J gene: TRBJ2-1
V gene: TRBV7-3
D gene: TRBD2
CDR3 DNA: TGTGCCAGCAGCCCCGCTAGCGGGAGGGCCAATAATGAGCAGTTCTTC
CDR3 protein: CASSPASGRANNEQFF

clone size: NA
J gene: TRBJ2-1
V gene: TRBV20-1
D gene: NA
CDR3 DNA: TGCAGTGCTAGAGATCTGGACAGTGACTACAATGAGCAGTTCTTC
CDR3 protein: CSARDLDSDYNEQFF

clone size: NA
J gene: TRBJ1-6
V gene: TRBV7-3
D gene: NA
CDR3 DNA: TGTGCCAGCAGCTTAGTTTACGATTCACCCCTCCACTTT
CDR3 protein: CASSLVYDSPLHF

clone size: NA
J gene: TRBJ1-1
V gene: TRBV5-1
D gene: NA
CDR3 DNA: TGCGCCAGCAGCACTCAGGGGAGCACTGAAGCTTTCTTT
CDR3 protein: CASSTQGSTEAFF

clone size: few
J gene: TRBJ1-5
V gene: TRBV7-2
D gene: TRBD1
CDR3 DNA: TGTGCCAGCAGCTTACGCGGGACAGGGGGCGCCGGGAGAAGTCAGCCCCAGCATTTT
CDR3 protein: CASSLRGTGGAGRSQPQHF

clone size: NA
J gene: TRBJ1-1
V gene: TRBV6-5
D gene: TRBD1
CDR3 DNA: TGTGCCAGCAGTTACGGTGGACAGGGGTTCCCTGAAGCTTTCTTT
CDR3 protein: CASSYGGQGFPEAFF

clone size: few
J gene: TRBJ1-5
V gene: TRBV7-2
D gene: NA
CDR3 DNA: TGTGCCAGCAGCTTAGCCCCCCTTCAGCCCCAGCATTTT
CDR3 protein: CASSLAPLQPQHF

clone size: many
J gene: TRBJ2-1
V gene: TRBV4-3
D gene: TRBD1
CDR3 DNA: TGCGCCAGCAGCCAATTTGGACAGGGCTACAATGAGCAGTTCTTC
CDR3 protein: CASSQFGQGYNEQFF

clone size: few
J gene: TRBJ2-5
V gene: TRBV2
D gene: TRBD1
CDR3 DNA: TGTGCCAGCACCCGAAAACAGGGGGATGGGACCCAGTACTTC
CDR3 protein: CASTRKQGDGTQYF

clone size: NA
J gene: TRBJ2-1
V gene: TRBV5-1
D gene: NA
CDR3 DNA: TGCGCCAGCACAGGGTACAATGAGCAGTTCTTC
CDR3 protein: CASTGYNEQFF

clone size: NA
J gene: TRBJ2-6
V gene: TRBV5-6
D gene: NA
CDR3 DNA: TGTGCCAGCAGCCCTTGGGGGGAGATACTATCTGGGGCCAACGTCCTGACTTTC
CDR3 protein: CASSPWGEILSGANVLTF

clone size: NA
J gene: TRBJ2-1
V gene: TRBV7-9
D gene: NA
CDR3 DNA: TGTGCCAGCAGCTTAGGTCGCGACTCAAATTACAATGAGCAGTTCTTC
CDR3 protein: CASSLGRDSNYNEQFF

clone size: NA
J gene: TRBJ2-6
V gene: TRBV7-3
D gene: NA
CDR3 DNA: TGTGCCAGCAGCCCTGGGACTCACACCTCTGGGGCCAACGTCCTGACTTTC
CDR3 protein: CASSPGTHTSGANVLTF

clone size: few
J gene: TRBJ2-4
V gene: TRBV5-4
D gene: TRBD2
CDR3 DNA: TGTGCCAGCAGCACGGGGACTATCCTAGCCAAAAACATTCAGTACTTC
CDR3 protein: CASSTGTILAKNIQYF

clone size: NA
J gene: TRBJ1-1
V gene: TRBV5-1
D gene: NA
CDR3 DNA: TGCGCCAGCAGCCTCGCGGGGCGCGGTACTGAAGCTTTCTTT
CDR3 protein: CASSLAGRGTEAFF

clone size: NA
J gene: TRBJ1-4
V gene: TRBV5-5
D gene: NA
CDR3 DNA: TGTGCCAGCAGCTTAAACTCCTCGCCGGCGGAAAAACTGTTTTTT
CDR3 protein: CASSLNSSPAEKLFF

clone size: NA
J gene: TRBJ2-3
V gene: TRBV4-1
D gene: NA
CDR3 DNA: TGCGCCAGCGGCCAAAGTCGGGGCCTGGTCACAGATACGCAGTATTTT
CDR3 protein: CASGQSRGLVTDTQYF

clone size: few
J gene: TRBJ2-7
V gene: TRBV5-1
D gene: TRBD1
CDR3 DNA: TGCGCCAGCAGCTCGATGGGAACAGGGGGAGAGCAGTACTTC
CDR3 protein: CASSSMGTGGEQYF

clone size: NA
J gene: TRBJ1-2
V gene: TRBV28
D gene: NA
CDR3 DNA: TGTGCCAGCAGCTCTTTAGGGCCTAACTATGGCTACACCTTC
CDR3 protein: CASSSLGPNYGYTF